The 16 T cell receptor beta chains reported below all come from one sample, sequenced in a study of beta chain features in type 1 diabetes. TCRB transcripts that were expressed got sequenced, as all of the isolated RNA had been reverse transcribed. TCRdb keeps only in-frame clones here, not all; method: immunoSEQ multiplex PCR. Counted here are about 220,000 clones, approximately 10% occurring once; the ten biggest clones make up approximately 1.3%. Sequencing used central memory CD4+ T cells from blood. Every receptor here comes from a man younger than 35 in good health.

This clone was picked up a small number of times. Other DNA sequences in the sample encode the same CDR3. This chain joins TRBV5-1 and TRBJ2-7; TRBD2 aligns across 9 bases. V shed 3 bases and J 4 bases; nucleotides not matched to a gene: 5. The CDR3 is 14 residues long. The germline V gene has CDR1 SGHRS and CDR2 YFSETQ. This CDR3 reads CASSSTSGGYEQYF. The CDR3 DNA reads TGCGCCAGCAGCTCGACTAGCGGAGGTTACGAGCAGTACTTC.

The rearrangement links TRBV7-3 to TRBJ2-3, with D unclear. V lost 6 bases and J 6 bases, leaving 13 bases between the germline ends. Germline CDR1 SGHTA, CDR2 FQGTGA. CDR3 length equals 13 residues. The DNA of the CDR3 is TGTGCCAGCAGTCGAAAAAGTGGGGATACGCAGTATTTT. It codes for CASSRKSGDTQYF.

J is TRBJ1-1 and V is TRBV30; D is perhaps TRBD1 (6 bases). Germline-derived CDR1 and CDR2 are GTSNPN and SVGIG (reference sequence). The CDR3 is made up of 14 amino acids. V lost 8 bases to trimming and J lost 4 bases, with 20 bases between them. The CDR3 spells CAGNHRGLSTEAFF. Here the CDR3 DNA reads TGTGCCGGGAATCATCGGGGGCTGAGCACTGAAGCTTTCTTT. Full variable domain (rest looked up from reference TRBV30 and TRBJ1-1): SQTIHQWPATLVQPVGSPLSLECTVEGTSNPNLYWYRQAAGRGLQLLFYSVGIGQISSEVPQNLSASRPQDRQFILSSKKLLLSDSGFYLCAGNHRGLSTEAFFGQGTRLTVV.

J is TRBJ1-1 and V is TRBV6-1; D unresolved. The germline gives CDR1 MNHNS, CDR2 SASEGT. This CDR3 has 13 amino acids. The V end was cut by 8 bases, the J end by 8 bases, with 18 bases between. The CDR3 DNA reads as TGTGCCAGCCAGGTTGGGTTGGCGGCCGAAGCTTTCTTT. It yields the protein CASQVGLAAEAFF.

This clone was recorded a few times. V is TRBV5-8 and J is TRBJ2-3; 11 nucleotides match TRBD1. Per germline, CDR1 SGHTS and CDR2 YDEGEE. V trimming: 1 base; J trimming: 0 bases; junction bases outside the gene matches: 4. This CDR3 comprises 17 residues. CDR3 sequence: CASSLWTGGPSTDTQYF. DNA for the CDR3: TGTGCCAGCAGCTTGTGGACAGGGGGCCCTAGCACAGATACGCAGTATTTT.

The gene calls are TRBV15 and TRBJ1-2; D call uncertain. Trimming took 0 bases from V and 2 from J, leaving 7 bases between them. Germline V gives CDR1 LNHNV, CDR2 YYDKDF (reference sequence). CDR3 size: 14 residues. CDR3 residues: CATSRDRENYGYTF. DNA of the CDR3: TGTGCCACCAGCAGAGATCGGGAGAACTATGGCTACACCTTC.

This clone was seen only a few times. CDR3 nucleotides: TGCGCCAGCAGCTCGGGACAGTCGACCTATGGCTACACCTTC. Its translation: CASSSGQSTYGYTF. V gene TRBV5-1 combines with J gene TRBJ1-2; TRBD1 matches at 7 bases. This CDR3 has 14 residues. The J segment lost 4 bases and the V segment lost 3 bases, leaving 6 bases of the junction unmatched. CDR1 SGHRS and CDR2 YFSETQ come from the germline V gene.

The V call is TRBV25-1, the J call TRBJ2-7; 7 positions agree with TRBD1. The J segment lost 6 bases and the V segment lost 7 bases, leaving 18 bases of the junction unmatched. This CDR3 spans 16 amino acids. CDR1 MGHDK and CDR2 SYGVNS come from the germline V gene. This CDR3 reads CASMPTPTGSSSEQYF. The CDR3 DNA follows: TGTGCCAGCATGCCCACTCCGACAGGGTCCTCGAGCGAGCAGTACTTC.

This clone has a handful of counts. The chain employs TRBV28 and TRBJ2-7; TRBD1 or TRBD2 may be the D gene (5 bases each). V was pared by 8 bases and J by 3 bases, with 11 bases between. The CDR3 totals 12 residues. Per germline, CDR1 MDHEN and CDR2 SYDVKM. The CDR3 DNA is TGTGCCAGCGGGTGGGACCGCTACGAGCAGTACTTC. It specifies CASGWDRYEQYF.

This clone has only a few counts. V is TRBV7-2 and J is TRBJ2-1; a weak D match, TRBD2 (5 bases). Germline CDR1 SGHTA, CDR2 FQGNSA. V was cut by 7 bases and J by 4 bases, with 17 bases left in between. The CDR3 runs to 15 residues. The CDR3 spells CASIKDWKPYNEQFF. The CDR3 region has the DNA TGTGCCAGCATTAAGGACTGGAAGCCTTACAATGAGCAGTTCTTC.

A few counts support this clone. This chain uses TRBV5-1 with TRBJ1-1; 8 nucleotides agree with TRBD1. The V segment lost 4 bases and the J segment 5 bases; nucleotides outside the gene matches: 10. The CDR3 contains 15 residues. Looked up from germline, CDR1 is SGHRS and CDR2 is YFSETQ. The CDR3 nucleotides are TGCGCCAGCAGCGCCCGACAGGGGACGAAAACTGAAGCTTTCTTT. Amino acid sequence: CASSARQGTKTEAFF.

Many counts were recorded for this clone. The chain couples TRBV2 to TRBJ2-1, with 10 bases identical to TRBD2. The CDR3 sequence is 15 residues long. J lost 10 bases, V lost 3 bases, and 9 bases had no gene match. The germline V gene encodes CDR1 SNHLY and CDR2 FYNNEI. The CDR3 loop is CASSDILAGEGEQFF. The CDR3 DNA reads as TGTGCCAGCAGTGATATCCTAGCGGGAGAAGGAGAGCAGTTCTTC.

J is TRBJ2-1 and V is TRBV7-2, with D possibly being TRBD2 (5 bases). Germline V gene lookup returns CDR1 SGHTA and CDR2 FQGNSA. The V end lost 3 bases, the J end lost 11 bases, and 8 bases lay between the germline ends. The CDR3 consists of 11 residues. The CDR3 DNA is TGTGCCAGCAGCTTGCTAGCTAAGCAGTTCTTC. It yields the protein CASSLLAKQFF.

The chain couples TRBV7-2 to TRBJ2-7, with no clear D. CDR1 SGHTA and CDR2 FQGNSA come from the germline V gene. The V end was cut by 1 base, the J end by 2 bases, with 6 bases between. The CDR3 extends over 13 amino acids. The CDR3 DNA reads as TGTGCCAGCAGCTTAGTCGGCCCCTACGAGCAGTACTTC. It specifies CASSLVGPYEQYF.

V usage is TRBV6-5 and J usage is TRBJ2-5, with 9 bases matching TRBD2. V shed 4 bases and J 5 bases; nucleotides not matched to a gene: 11. The CDR3 is 16 amino acids. CDR1 is MNHEY and CDR2 is SVGAGI in the germline V gene. The CDR3 DNA sequence: TGTGCCAGCAGTTCGCATAGCGGGAGTCGATCGGAGACCCAGTACTTC. This translates into CASSSHSGSRSETQYF.

This clone was detected a few times. The V gene is TRBV27, the J gene TRBJ2-7, with 10 bases aligning to TRBD2. CDR3 length equals 15 residues. J lost 4 bases, V lost 2 bases, and 5 bases had no gene match. CDR1 is MNHEY, CDR2 SMNVEV, per germline (reference sequence). The CDR3 spells CASSLLAGARYEQYF. The DNA of the CDR3 is TGTGCCAGCAGTTTACTAGCGGGAGCTAGATACGAGCAGTACTTC.